This TCR beta chain was identified in a study of blood T cell repertoires in COVID-19. TCRdb keeps only in-frame clones here, not all; method: immunoSEQ multiplex PCR. The sample comprises 350,000 to 450,000 clones, more than 80% of which are singletons, and around 1.1% rests with the top ten. Participant reports of clinical history set cohort assignment. CDR1 and CDR2 from the germline V gene are LGHDT and YNNKEL (reference sequence). This CDR3 contains 13 residues. Losses at the gene ends were 7 bases for V and 3 bases for J; bases not matched to a gene: 1. The V gene is TRBV3-1 (or the pseudogene TRBV3-2), the J gene TRBJ2-3, with 10 bases that match TRBD2. Sequenced input: PBMCs or T cells enriched from blood (not recorded which). This TCR derives from a man between 25 and 39 years old who had recovered from COVID-19. The CDR3 sequence is CASTAGGTDTQYF. The CDR3 DNA reads as TGTGCCAGCACAGCGGGAGGGACAGATACGCAGTATTTT.